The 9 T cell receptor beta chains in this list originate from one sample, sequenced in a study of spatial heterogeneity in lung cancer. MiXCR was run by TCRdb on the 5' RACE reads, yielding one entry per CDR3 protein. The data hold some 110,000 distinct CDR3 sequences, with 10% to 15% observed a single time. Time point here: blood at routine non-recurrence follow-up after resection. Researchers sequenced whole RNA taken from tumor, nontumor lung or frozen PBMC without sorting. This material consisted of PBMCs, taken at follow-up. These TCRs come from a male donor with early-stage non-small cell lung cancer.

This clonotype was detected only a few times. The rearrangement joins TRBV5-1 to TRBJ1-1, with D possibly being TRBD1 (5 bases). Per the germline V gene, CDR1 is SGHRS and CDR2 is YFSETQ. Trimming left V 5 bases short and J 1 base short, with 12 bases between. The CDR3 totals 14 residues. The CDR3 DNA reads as TGCGCCAGCAGTCCCGGGACGGCGAACACTGAAGCTTTCTTT. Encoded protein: CASSPGTANTEAFF.

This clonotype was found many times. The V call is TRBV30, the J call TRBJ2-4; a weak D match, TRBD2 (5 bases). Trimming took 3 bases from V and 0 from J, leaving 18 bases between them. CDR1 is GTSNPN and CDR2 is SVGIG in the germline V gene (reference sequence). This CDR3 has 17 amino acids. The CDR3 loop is CAWSPKEGGSAKNIQYF. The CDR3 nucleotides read TGTGCCTGGAGCCCCAAAGAGGGCGGATCAGCCAAAAACATTCAGTACTTC.

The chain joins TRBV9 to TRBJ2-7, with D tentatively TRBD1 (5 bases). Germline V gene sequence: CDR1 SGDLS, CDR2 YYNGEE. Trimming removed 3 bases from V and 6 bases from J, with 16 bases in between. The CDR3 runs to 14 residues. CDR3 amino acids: CASSAEFREGEQYF. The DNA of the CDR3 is TGTGCCAGCAGCGCAGAGTTCAGGGAAGGCGAGCAGTACTTC.

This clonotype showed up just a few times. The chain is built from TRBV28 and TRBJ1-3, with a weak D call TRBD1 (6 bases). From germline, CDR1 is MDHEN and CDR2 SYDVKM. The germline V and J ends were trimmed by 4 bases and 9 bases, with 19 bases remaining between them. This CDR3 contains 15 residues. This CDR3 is CASSSRRGGLSTIYF. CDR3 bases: TGTGCCAGCAGTTCCCGGAGGGGGGGCCTAAGCACCATATATTTT.

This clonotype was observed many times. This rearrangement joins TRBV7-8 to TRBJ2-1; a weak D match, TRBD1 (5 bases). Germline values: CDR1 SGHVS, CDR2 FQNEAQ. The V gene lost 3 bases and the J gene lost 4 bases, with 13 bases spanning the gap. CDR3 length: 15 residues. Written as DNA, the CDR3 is TGTGCCAGCAGCTTCAGCGTAGGGGTGTACAATGAGCAGTTCTTC. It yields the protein CASSFSVGVYNEQFF.

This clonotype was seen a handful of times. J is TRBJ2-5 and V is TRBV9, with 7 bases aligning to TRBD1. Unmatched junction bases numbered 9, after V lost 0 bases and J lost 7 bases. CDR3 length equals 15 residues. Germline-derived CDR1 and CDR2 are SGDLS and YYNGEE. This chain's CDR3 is CASSVAEGGRGTQYF. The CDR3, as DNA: TGTGCCAGCAGCGTAGCGGAAGGGGGCAGGGGGACCCAGTACTTC.

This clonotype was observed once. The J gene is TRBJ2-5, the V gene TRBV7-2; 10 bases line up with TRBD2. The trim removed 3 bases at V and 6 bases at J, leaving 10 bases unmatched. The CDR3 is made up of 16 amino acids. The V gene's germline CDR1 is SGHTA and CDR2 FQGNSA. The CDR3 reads CASSFLAGGLGKTQYF. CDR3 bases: TGTGCCAGCAGCTTCTTAGCGGGGGGCCTCGGAAAGACCCAGTACTTC.

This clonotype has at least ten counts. As DNA, the CDR3 is TGTGCCACCAGCAGACCAAGGGGTAGGCAAGAGACCCAGTACTTC. It codes for CATSRPRGRQETQYF. The J gene is TRBJ2-5, the V gene TRBV15, with D tentatively TRBD1 (5 bases). V gave up 2 bases and J gave up 2 bases, with 12 bases separating them. The germline V gene has CDR1 LNHNV and CDR2 YYDKDF (reference sequence). This CDR3 comprises 15 residues.

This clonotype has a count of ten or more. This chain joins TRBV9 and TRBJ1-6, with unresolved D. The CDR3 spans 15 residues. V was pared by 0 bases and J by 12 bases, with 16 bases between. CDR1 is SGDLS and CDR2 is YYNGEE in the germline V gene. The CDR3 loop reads CASSVDGTLSLPLHF. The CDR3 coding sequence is TGTGCCAGCAGCGTAGACGGAACGCTAAGTTTACCCCTCCACTTT.